The clone carrying this T cell receptor (beta chain) appeared a single time. V was clipped by 1 base and J by 1 base; unmatched bases: 4. Germline lookup yields CDR1 SNHLY and CDR2 FYNNEI. The CDR3 length is 15 residues. This sample was included in a study of blood T cell repertoires in COVID-19. At the level of the study: In each case, the material was cDNA or gDNA derived from T cells, B-cell-depleted T cells, or PBMCs.

Assay used: immunoSEQ multiplex PCR; TCRdb lists only in-frame clones, some missing. Of 300,000 to 350,000 clones in the sample, 90% were seen once. The sample was peripheral blood. The chain has TRBV2 and TRBJ2-7; 7 bases are a match to TRBD1. This receptor was obtained from a woman in her thirties with COVID-19, enrolled during active disease. The CDR3 nucleotides are TGTGCCAGCAGTGAAGAAGGACAGGCTTCCTACGAGCAGTACTTC. This codes for CASSEEGQASYEQYF.